The present T cell receptor beta chain was sequenced within a study of T cells in women clearing cervical HPV infection. General observations from the study: Controls had more TRBV6-7 (0.16%) than cases (about 0.11%). CIN3+ cases had significantly higher TCR richness than controls; evenness did not differ.

Each participant carried one incident cervical HPV16 infection only. Comment on this clone: No antigen is known for it. The read falls 3 residues short of the CDR3 end, and the missing part is taken from the germline J gene.

This CDR3 contains 15 residues. Germline CDR1 reads SGHDT; CDR2 reads YYEEEE. V was clipped by 2 bases and J by 2 bases, with 11 bases between them. TCRdb's table, derived via immunoSEQ multiplex PCR, lists solely in-frame clones and lacks some. This sample's clone table lists more than 25,000 clones. The sequence derives from a woman between 18 and 75 years old with a cervical HPV16 infection that either progressed to CIN3+ or cleared (not recorded which). The source material was blood buffy coat. V and J are TRBV5-6 and TRBJ2-1; D is perhaps TRBD2 (6 bases). CDR3 DNA (partial): TGTGCCAGCAGCTTCCGGGGAGGAACCTACAATGAG. Translation: CASSFRGGTYNE. The entire CDR3 sequence reads CASSFRGGTYNEQFF.